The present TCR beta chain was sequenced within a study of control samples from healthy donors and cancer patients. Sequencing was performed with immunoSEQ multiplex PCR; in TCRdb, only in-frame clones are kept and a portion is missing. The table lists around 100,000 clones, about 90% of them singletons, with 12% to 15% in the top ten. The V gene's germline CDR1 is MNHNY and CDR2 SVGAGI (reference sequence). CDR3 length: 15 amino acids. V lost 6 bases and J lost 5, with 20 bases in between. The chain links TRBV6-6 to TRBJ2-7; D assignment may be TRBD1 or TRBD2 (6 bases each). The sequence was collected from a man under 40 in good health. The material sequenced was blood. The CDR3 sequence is CASSEISSGGHEQYF. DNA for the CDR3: TGTGCCAGCAGCGAAATCTCCTCCGGGGGCCACGAGCAGTACTTC.